This T cell receptor beta chain was documented in a study of prognosis after radiotherapy for stage I lung cancer. At the level of the study: Radiotherapy took the form of SBRT (3 to 5 fractions) with a biologically effective dose of at least 100 Gy. After radiotherapy, under 16 showed no significant progression while several developed distant metastases (median around 7 months).

This CDR3 contains 15 residues. The V gene lost 1 base and the J gene lost 3 bases, with 10 bases spanning the gap. Germline lookup yields CDR1 MNHEY and CDR2 SVGAGI. Study-wide findings and caveats: Frequencies of TRBV and TRBJ gene use reportedly varied by whether patients had metastases. Reduced Shannon entropy following stereotactic body radiation therapy was recorded in patients who developed distant metastases.

Remarks on this clonotype: Its target is unknown.

Two rounds of multiplex PCR amplified TCR beta CDR3 from genomic DNA. It was primers specific to each TRBV and TRBJ gene that first-round PCR used. Each CDR3 protein is one row after TCRdb ran MiXCR on the multiplex PCR reads. The sample yields fewer than 25,000 distinct CDR3 sequences, around 46% seen once. The J gene is TRBJ1-5, the V gene TRBV6-5; the D is unclear. The source is a donor aged 50 or older with non-small cell lung cancer. Sample: PBMCs, taken before or after stereotactic body radiation therapy (not recorded which). CDR3 loop: CASSYFRHPNQPQHF. The CDR3 DNA sequence: TGTGCCAGCAGTTACTTTCGGCATCCCAATCAGCCCCAGCATTTT.